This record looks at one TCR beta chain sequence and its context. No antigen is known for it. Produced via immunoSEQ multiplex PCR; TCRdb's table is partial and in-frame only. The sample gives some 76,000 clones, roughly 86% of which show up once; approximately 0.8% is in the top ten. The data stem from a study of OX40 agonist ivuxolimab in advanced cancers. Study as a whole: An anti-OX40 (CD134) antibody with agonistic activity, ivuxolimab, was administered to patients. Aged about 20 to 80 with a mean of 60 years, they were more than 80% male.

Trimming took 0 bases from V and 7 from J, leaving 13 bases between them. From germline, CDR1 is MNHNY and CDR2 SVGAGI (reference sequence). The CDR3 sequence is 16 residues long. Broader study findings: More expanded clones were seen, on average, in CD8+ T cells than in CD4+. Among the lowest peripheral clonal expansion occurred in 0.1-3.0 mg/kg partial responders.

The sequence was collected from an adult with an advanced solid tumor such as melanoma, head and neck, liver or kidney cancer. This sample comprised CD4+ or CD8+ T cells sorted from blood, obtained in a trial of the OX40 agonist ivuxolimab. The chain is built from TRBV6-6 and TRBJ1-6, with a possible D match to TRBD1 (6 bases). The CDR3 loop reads CASSYSSGQLNSPLHF. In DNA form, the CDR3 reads TGTGCCAGCAGTTACTCGTCCGGACAGCTAAATTCACCCCTCCACTTT.